This TCR beta chain was recorded in a study of blood T cell repertoires in COVID-19. Study in general: There were acute and convalescent COVID-19 samples, and they came from the United States, Italy and Spain.

TCRdb's table, derived via immunoSEQ multiplex PCR, lists solely in-frame clones and lacks some. The table includes about 40,000 clones, 75% to 90% detected once. The CDR3 extends over 14 amino acids. The germline V and J ends were trimmed by 0 bases and 1 base, with 7 bases remaining between them. The germline V gene has CDR1 SGDLS and CDR2 YYNGEE. This sequence joins TRBV9 and TRBJ1-1; D ambiguous. This receptor was identified in a woman in her 70s with acute or convalescent COVID-19. The specimen sequenced was peripheral blood. The CDR3 region is CASSVVAGNTEAFF. CDR3 nucleotides: TGTGCCAGCAGCGTAGTGGCGGGGAACACTGAAGCTTTCTTT.